Given below is one T cell receptor beta chain in context. The data belong to a study of T cell responses to AZD1222 COVID-19 vaccine. The study pooled second doses at about 4 or about 12 weeks. TCRdb's copy holds only in-frame clones and misses some; the assay was immunoSEQ multiplex PCR. The data contain roughly 70,000 clones, 87% of them singletons. The J segment lost 6 bases and the V segment lost 4 bases, leaving 4 bases of the junction unmatched. Per the germline V gene, CDR1 is LGHDT and CDR2 is YNNKEL (reference sequence). This CDR3 has 15 amino acids. The chain has TRBV3-1 (or the pseudogene TRBV3-2) and TRBJ2-1, with 12 bases fitting TRBD2. The source was peripheral blood, collected 28 days after the second AZD1222 dose. The sequence derives from an adult who received the AZD1222 COVID-19 vaccine. The DNA for the CDR3 is TGTGCCAGCAGCCCACTAGCGGGAGGTCGCAATGAGCAGTTCTTC. As protein: CASSPLAGGRNEQFF.